Listed below are T cell receptor beta chains from one sample, sequenced in a study of STAT5B mutations in CD4+ large granular lymphocyte leukemia. Profiled with immunoSEQ multiplex PCR; TCRdb holds only in-frame clones, not every one. The data show about 32,000 clones, less than 75% seen once. Sequencing was carried out using CD4+ T cells from blood buffy coats. The receptors were sampled from a human donor in good health. Both conserved end residues are trimmed from each CDR3. Each record gives: D gene, V gene, CDR3 protein. A D gene is named only where the DNA matches it firmly.

d_call: TRBD2; v_call: TRBV7-2; cdr3_aa: ASSLMRGGLGDTQY
d_call: .; v_call: TRBV30; cdr3_aa: ACQPGQNTEAF
d_call: TRBD1; v_call: TRBV4-1; cdr3_aa: ASSQDRGQGGTEAF
d_call: TRBD2; v_call: TRBV13; cdr3_aa: ASSPPTGLAGPPSYEQY
d_call: .; v_call: TRBV5-1; cdr3_aa: ASSLTTGNTEAF
d_call: .; v_call: TRBV18; cdr3_aa: ASSPLPSGDGYT
d_call: .; v_call: TRBV5-1; cdr3_aa: ASSDGQYNSPLH
d_call: .; v_call: TRBV6-6; cdr3_aa: ASSYRDGYEQY
d_call: TRBD1; v_call: TRBV7-9; cdr3_aa: ASSLHRGLQETQY
d_call: TRBD1; v_call: TRBV4-1; cdr3_aa: ASSRLKTGTGGHEQF
d_call: .; v_call: TRBV25-1; cdr3_aa: ASSEQGGNQPQH
d_call: .; v_call: TRBV14; cdr3_aa: ASSQTENTEAF
d_call: .; v_call: TRBV21-1; cdr3_aa: ASRISGGAIISYEQY
d_call: .; v_call: TRBV5-4; cdr3_aa: ASSLEGNLSGNTIY
d_call: .; v_call: TRBV7-8; cdr3_aa: ASTRSTNNEQF
d_call: TRBD1; v_call: TRBV30; cdr3_aa: AWPFRGTGVHEQY
d_call: .; v_call: TRBV29-1; cdr3_aa: SVYEGGGYT
d_call: .; v_call: TRBV2; cdr3_aa: ASSDTQTLNSPLH
d_call: .; v_call: TRBV7-2; cdr3_aa: ASSLDGGGTQPQH
d_call: TRBD1; v_call: TRBV6-1; cdr3_aa: ASSGRDRGDEQF
d_call: .; v_call: TRBV11-2; cdr3_aa: ASSLVSSLNTGELF
d_call: .; v_call: TRBV5-1; cdr3_aa: ASSLILGEVKETQY
d_call: .; v_call: TRBV2; cdr3_aa: ASRRGLQETQY
d_call: TRBD2; v_call: TRBV10-3; cdr3_aa: AAGGRETQRTQY
d_call: TRBD1; v_call: TRBV5-4; cdr3_aa: ASSFGTGGEYEQY
d_call: TRBD1; v_call: TRBV7-6; cdr3_aa: ASGQGFNSPLH
d_call: .; v_call: TRBV7-9; cdr3_aa: ASSFGVSGPIVLH
d_call: .; v_call: TRBV28; cdr3_aa: ASTYLPGMNTEAF
d_call: .; v_call: TRBV2; cdr3_aa: ASMGREYNEQF
d_call: .; v_call: TRBV11-2; cdr3_aa: ASSLGLGGRMNTEAF
d_call: TRBD1; v_call: TRBV4-1; cdr3_aa: ASSPRTGGVTEAF
d_call: TRBD1; v_call: TRBV7-9; cdr3_aa: ASSSGQAANEKLF
d_call: TRBD1; v_call: TRBV18; cdr3_aa: ASSQGQGYNSPLH
d_call: .; v_call: TRBV27; cdr3_aa: ASTPGQRYNSPLH
d_call: .; v_call: TRBV6-6; cdr3_aa: ASSYDSSYEQY
d_call: TRBD2; v_call: TRBV7-2; cdr3_aa: ASSPLAGGYTGELF
d_call: .; v_call: TRBV5-1; cdr3_aa: ASSPNQGRANTGELF
d_call: .; v_call: TRBV2; cdr3_aa: ASSLLAILDTQY
d_call: .; v_call: TRBV19; cdr3_aa: ASSIGGTGYT
d_call: .; v_call: TRBV27; cdr3_aa: ASSPSGSGNTIY
d_call: TRBD1; v_call: TRBV5-1; cdr3_aa: ASSLDRGLSTNEKLF
d_call: TRBD1; v_call: TRBV7-2; cdr3_aa: ASSPWDSGSGYGYT
d_call: .; v_call: TRBV11-2; cdr3_aa: ASSLELGLNTEAF
d_call: TRBD2; v_call: TRBV6-5; cdr3_aa: ASSYSERGGLF
d_call: .; v_call: TRBV11-3; cdr3_aa: ASSPSGGEQY
d_call: .; v_call: TRBV4-1; cdr3_aa: ASRSGPAGKYNEQF
d_call: .; v_call: TRBV5-1; cdr3_aa: ASSLVETANTEAF
d_call: TRBD1; v_call: TRBV5-6; cdr3_aa: ASNGQGVSPLH
d_call: .; v_call: TRBV19; cdr3_aa: ASSILRPGASYNEQF
d_call: TRBD1; v_call: TRBV19; cdr3_aa: ASSIETTGGLSPLH